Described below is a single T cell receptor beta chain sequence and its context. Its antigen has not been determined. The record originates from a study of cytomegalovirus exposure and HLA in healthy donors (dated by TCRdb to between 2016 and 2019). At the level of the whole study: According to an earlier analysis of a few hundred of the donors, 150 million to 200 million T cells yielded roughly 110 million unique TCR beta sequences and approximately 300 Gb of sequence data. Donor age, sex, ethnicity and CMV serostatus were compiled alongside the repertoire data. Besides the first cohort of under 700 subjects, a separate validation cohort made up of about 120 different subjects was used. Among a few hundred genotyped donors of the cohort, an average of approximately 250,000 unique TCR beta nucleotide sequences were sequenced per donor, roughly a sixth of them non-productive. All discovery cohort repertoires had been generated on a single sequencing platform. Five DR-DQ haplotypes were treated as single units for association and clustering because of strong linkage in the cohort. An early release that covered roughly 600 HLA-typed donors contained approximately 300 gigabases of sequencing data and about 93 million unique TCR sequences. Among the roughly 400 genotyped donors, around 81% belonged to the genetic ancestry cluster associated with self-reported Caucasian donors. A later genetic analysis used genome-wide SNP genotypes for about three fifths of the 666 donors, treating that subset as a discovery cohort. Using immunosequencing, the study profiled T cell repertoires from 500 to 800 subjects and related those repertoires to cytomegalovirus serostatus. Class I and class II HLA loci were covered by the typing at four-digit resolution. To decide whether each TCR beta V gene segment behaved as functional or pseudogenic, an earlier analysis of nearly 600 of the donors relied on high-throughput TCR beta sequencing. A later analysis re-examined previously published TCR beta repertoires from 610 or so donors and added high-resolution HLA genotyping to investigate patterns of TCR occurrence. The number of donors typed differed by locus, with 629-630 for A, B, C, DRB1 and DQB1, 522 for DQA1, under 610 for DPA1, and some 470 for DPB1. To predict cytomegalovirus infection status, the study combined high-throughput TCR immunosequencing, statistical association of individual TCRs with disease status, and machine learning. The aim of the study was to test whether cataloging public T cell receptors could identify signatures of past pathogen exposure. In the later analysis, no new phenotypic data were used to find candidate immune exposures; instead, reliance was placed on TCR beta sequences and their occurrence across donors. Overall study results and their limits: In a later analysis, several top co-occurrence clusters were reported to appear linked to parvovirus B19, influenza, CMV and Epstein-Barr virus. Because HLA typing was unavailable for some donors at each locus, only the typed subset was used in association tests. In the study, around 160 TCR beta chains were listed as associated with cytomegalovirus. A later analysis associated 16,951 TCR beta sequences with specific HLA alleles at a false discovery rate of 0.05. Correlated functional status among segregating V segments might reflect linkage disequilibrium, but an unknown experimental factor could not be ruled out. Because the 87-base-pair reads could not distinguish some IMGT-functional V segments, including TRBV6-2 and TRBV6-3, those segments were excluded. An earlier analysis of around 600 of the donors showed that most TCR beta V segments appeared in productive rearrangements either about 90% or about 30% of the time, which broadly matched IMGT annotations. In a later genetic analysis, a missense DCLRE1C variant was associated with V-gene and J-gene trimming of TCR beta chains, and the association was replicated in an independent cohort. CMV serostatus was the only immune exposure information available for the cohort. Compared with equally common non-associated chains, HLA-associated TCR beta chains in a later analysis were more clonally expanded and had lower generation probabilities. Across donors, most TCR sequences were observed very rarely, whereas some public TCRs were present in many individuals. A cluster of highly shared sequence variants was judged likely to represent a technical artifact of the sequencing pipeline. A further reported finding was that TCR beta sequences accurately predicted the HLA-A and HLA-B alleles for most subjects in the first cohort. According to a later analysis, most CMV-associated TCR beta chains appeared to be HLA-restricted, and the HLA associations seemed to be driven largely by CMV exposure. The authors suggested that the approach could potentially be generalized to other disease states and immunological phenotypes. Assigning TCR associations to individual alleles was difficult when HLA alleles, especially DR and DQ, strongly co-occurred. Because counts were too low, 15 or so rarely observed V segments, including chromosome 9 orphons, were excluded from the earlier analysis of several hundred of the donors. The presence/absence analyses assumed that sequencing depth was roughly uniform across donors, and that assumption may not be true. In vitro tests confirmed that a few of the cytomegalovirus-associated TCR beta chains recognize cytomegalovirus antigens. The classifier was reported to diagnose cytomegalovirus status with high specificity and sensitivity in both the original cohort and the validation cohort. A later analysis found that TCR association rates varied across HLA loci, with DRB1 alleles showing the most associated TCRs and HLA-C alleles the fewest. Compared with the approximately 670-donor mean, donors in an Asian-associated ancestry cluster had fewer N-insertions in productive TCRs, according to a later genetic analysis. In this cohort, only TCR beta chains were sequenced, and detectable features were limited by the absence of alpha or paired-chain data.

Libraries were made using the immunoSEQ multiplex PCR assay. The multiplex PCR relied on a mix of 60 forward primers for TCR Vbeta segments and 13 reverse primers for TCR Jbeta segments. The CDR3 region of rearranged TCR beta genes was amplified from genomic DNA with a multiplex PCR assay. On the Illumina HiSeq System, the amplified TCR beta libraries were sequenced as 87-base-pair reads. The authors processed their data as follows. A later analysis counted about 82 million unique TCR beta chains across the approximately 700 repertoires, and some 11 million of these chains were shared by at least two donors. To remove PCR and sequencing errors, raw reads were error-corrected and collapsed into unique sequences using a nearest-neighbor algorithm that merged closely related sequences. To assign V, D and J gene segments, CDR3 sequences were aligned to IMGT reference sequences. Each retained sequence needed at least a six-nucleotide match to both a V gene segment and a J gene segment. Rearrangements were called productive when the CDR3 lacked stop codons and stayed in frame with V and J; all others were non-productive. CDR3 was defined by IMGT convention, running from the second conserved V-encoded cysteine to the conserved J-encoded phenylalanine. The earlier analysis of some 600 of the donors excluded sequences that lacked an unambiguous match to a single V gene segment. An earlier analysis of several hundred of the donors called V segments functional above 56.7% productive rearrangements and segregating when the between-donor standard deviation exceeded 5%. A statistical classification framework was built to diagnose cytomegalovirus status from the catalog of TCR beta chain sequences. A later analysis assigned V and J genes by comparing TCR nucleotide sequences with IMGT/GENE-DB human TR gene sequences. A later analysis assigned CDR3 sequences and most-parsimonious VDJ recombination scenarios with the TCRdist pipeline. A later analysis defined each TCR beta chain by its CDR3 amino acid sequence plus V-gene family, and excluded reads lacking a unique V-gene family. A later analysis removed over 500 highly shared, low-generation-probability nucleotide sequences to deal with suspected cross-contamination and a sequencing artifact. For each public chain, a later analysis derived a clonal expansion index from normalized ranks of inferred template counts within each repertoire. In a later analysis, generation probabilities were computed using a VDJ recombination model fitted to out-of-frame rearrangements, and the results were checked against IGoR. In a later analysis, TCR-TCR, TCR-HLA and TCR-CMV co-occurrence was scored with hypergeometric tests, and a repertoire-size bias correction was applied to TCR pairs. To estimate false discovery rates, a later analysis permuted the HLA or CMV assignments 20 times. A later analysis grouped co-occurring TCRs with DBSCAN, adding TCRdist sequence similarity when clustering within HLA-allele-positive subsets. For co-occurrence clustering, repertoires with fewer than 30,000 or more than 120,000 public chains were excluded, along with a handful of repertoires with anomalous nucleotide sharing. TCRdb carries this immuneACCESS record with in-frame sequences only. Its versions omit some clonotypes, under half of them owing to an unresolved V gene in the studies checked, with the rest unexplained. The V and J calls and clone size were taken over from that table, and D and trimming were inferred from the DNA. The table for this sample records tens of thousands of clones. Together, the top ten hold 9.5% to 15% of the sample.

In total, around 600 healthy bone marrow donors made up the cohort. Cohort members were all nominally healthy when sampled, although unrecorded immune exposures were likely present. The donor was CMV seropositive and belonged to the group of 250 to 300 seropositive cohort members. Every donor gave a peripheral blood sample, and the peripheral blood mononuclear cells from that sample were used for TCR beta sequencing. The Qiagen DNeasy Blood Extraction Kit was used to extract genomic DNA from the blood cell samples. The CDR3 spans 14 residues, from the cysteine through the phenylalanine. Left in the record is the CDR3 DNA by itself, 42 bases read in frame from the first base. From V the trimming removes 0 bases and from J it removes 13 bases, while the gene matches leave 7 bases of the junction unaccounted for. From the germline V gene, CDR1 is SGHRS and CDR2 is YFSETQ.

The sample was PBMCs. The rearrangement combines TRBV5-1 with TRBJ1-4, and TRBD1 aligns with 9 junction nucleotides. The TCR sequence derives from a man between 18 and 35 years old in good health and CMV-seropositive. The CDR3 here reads CASSLVLGTGRLFF. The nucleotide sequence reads TGCGCCAGCAGCTTGGTGCTCGGGACAGGGCGACTGTTTTTT.